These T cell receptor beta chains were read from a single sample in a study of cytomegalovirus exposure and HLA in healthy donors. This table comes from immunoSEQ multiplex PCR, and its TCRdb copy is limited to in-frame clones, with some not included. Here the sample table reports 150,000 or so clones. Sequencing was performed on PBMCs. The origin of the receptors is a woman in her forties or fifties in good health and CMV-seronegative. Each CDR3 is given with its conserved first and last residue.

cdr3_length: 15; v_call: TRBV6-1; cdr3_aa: CASLDRGLEGSPLHF
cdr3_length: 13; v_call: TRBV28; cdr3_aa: CASRQGIYTEAFF
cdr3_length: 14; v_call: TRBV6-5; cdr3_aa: CASSYQSSGHEQYF
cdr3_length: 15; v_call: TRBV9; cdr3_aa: CASSVASGEFGELFF
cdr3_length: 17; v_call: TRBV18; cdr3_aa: CASSPYSGGSSTDTQYF
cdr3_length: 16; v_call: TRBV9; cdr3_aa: CASSGDIGQGGDTQYF
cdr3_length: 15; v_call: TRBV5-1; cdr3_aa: CASSTGLSSSYEQYF
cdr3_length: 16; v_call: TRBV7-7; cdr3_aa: CASSPGLMSAYNEQFF
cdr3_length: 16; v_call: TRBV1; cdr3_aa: CTSSQGTSGSTDTQYF
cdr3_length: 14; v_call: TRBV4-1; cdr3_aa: CASSQDEGVGGYTF
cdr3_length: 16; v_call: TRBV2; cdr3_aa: CASSDQDRGSTDTQYF
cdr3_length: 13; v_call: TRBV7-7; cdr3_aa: CASSLGQDNEQFF
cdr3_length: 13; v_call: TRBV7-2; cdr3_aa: CASSLQGITEAFF